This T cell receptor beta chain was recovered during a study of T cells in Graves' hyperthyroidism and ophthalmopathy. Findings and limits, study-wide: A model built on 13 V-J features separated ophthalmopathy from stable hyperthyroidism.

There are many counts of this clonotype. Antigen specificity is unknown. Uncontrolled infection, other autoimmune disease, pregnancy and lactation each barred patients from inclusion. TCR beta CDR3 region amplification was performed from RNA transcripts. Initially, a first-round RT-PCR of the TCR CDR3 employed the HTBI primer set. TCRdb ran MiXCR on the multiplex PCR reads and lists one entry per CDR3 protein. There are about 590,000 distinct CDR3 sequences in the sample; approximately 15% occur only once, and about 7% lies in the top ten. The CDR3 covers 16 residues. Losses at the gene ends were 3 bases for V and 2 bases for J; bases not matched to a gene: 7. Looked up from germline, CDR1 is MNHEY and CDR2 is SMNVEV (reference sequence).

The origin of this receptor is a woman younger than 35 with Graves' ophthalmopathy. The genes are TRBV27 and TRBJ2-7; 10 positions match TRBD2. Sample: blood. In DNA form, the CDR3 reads TGTGCCAGCAGTTTCCGCGGGACTAGCGTTACCTACGAGCAGTACTTC. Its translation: CASSFRGTSVTYEQYF.